Following are 16 T cell receptor beta chains from one sample sequenced in a study of T cells in Graves' hyperthyroidism and ophthalmopathy. Amplification of TCR beta CDR3 regions used RNA as the template. With the HTBI primer set, the TCR CDR3 went through a first round of RT-PCR. TCRdb redid the calling of the multiplex PCR reads with MiXCR, one entry per CDR3 protein. The data show some 600,000 distinct CDR3 sequences, around 14% seen once. Specimen: blood. Every receptor here comes from a woman aged 25 to 39 with Graves' hyperthyroidism that later progressed to Graves' ophthalmopathy.

The V and J genes are TRBV7-2 and TRBJ2-2; TRBD2 agrees at 8 bases. The length of the CDR3 is 14 residues. J was trimmed by 7 bases and V by 3 bases; bases with no gene match: 4. The germline V gene has CDR1 SGHTA and CDR2 FQGNSA. The CDR3 nucleotides are TGTGCCAGCAGCTTGGCGGGGGGCCACGGGGAGCTGTTTTTT. It encodes CASSLAGGHGELFF.

A few counts support this clonotype. The chain couples TRBV24-1 to TRBJ2-7, with TRBD1 matching over 11 bases. This CDR3 spans 15 amino acids. The V segment lost 3 bases and the J segment 3 bases; nucleotides outside the gene matches: 3. CDR1 is KGHDR, CDR2 SFDVKD, per germline. The CDR3 DNA follows: TGTGCCACCAGTGATGGAGGGACAGGGGGCTACGAGCAGTACTTC. Translation: CATSDGGTGGYEQYF.

The chain links TRBV30 to TRBJ2-2; D gene unclear. CDR3 size: 15 residues. Germline V lookup: CDR1 GTSNPN, CDR2 SVGIG (reference sequence). The ends were cut back, 0 bases at V and 5 bases at J, with 13 bases in the middle. The CDR3 region has the DNA TGTGCCTGGAGTGTACGGAATTGGGGAACCGGGGAGCTGTTTTTT. The encoded protein is CAWSVRNWGTGELFF.

The table lists this clonotype with a few counts. The chain is built from TRBV24-1 and TRBJ1-1, with D hard to call. CDR1 is KGHDR and CDR2 is SFDVKD in the germline V gene. CDR3 length: 13 residues. The V end lost 4 bases, the J end lost 7 bases, and 12 bases lay between the germline ends. The CDR3: CATSDSGGYEAFF. For the CDR3, the DNA is TGTGCCACCAGTGACAGCGGCGGTTATGAAGCTTTCTTT.

This clonotype was counted at least ten times. The gene calls are TRBV28 and TRBJ2-7; 10 positions agree with TRBD1. The V gene end was trimmed by 6 bases and the J gene end by 5 bases; junction bases not matched to a gene: 10. This CDR3 has 15 residues. Per the germline V gene, CDR1 is MDHEN and CDR2 is SYDVKM. CDR3 in DNA: TGTGCCAGCAGGGACACCGGGACAGGGGACAACGAGCAGTACTTC. This translates into CASRDTGTGDNEQYF. Full variable domain (rest looked up from reference TRBV28 and TRBJ2-7): DVKVTQSSRYLVKRTGEKVFLECVQDMDHENMFWYRQDPGLGLRLIYFSYDVKMKEKGDIPEGYSVSREKKERFSLILESASTNQTSMYLCASRDTGTGDNEQYFGPGTRLTVT.

This clonotype was picked up many times. This chain uses TRBV12-3 or TRBV12-4 with TRBJ1-2; 7 bases agree with TRBD1. The CDR3 extends over 12 amino acids. V lost 5 bases to trimming and J lost 7 bases; unmatched junction nucleotides: 4. CDR3 amino acids: CASSRDSAGYTF. CDR3 bases: TGTGCCAGCAGTAGGGACAGTGCTGGCTACACCTTC.

This clonotype was observed a few times. The chain uses TRBV4-1 and TRBJ2-5, with 11 bases matching TRBD2. The CDR3 loop spans 17 amino acids. Germline V gene sequence: CDR1 MGHRA, CDR2 YSYEKL. The V gene end was trimmed by 4 bases and the J gene end by 0 bases; junction bases not matched to a gene: 7. CDR3 region: CASSPRGLAENQETQYF. DNA of the CDR3: TGCGCCAGCAGCCCGAGGGGACTAGCGGAGAACCAAGAGACCCAGTACTTC.

This clonotype was seen at least ten times. The chain uses TRBV2 and TRBJ2-4, with a tentative D call TRBD1 (6 bases). The CDR3 sequence is 15 residues long. The V and J ends lost 6 bases and 0 bases respectively, with 12 bases between them. The germline CDR1 and CDR2 sequences are SNHLY and FYNNEI. The CDR3 is CASSLDRLAKNIQYF. CDR3 coding DNA: TGTGCCAGCAGCTTAGACAGGCTAGCCAAAAACATTCAGTACTTC.

Comment on this clonotype: Just one base apart from a much larger clone, this may be a read error. The rearrangement joins TRBV6-2 or TRBV6-3 to TRBJ1-2; D not certain. The germline V gene has CDR1 MNHEY and CDR2 SVGEGT. V lost 6 bases, J lost 7 bases, and 21 bases lay in between. This CDR3 contains 15 residues. The CDR3 DNA reads TGTGCCAGCAGCCAGAAACTAAGGGTCAGCCGTGGCTACACCTTC. It codes for CASSQKLRVSRGYTF.

The rearrangement links TRBV27 to TRBJ1-1, with 8 bases fitting TRBD1. The CDR3 contains 15 residues. V trimming: 4 bases; J trimming: 4 bases; junction bases outside the gene matches: 8. CDR1 is MNHEY, CDR2 SMNVEV, per germline (reference sequence). CDR3 in DNA: TGTGCCAGCAGTTCCCCTCTCAGGGGGCCCACTGAAGCTTTCTTT. It translates to CASSSPLRGPTEAFF.

The gene calls are TRBV2 and TRBJ2-5; tentative D call: TRBD1 (5 bases). CDR1 is SNHLY and CDR2 is FYNNEI in the germline V gene. The CDR3 extends over 15 amino acids. Trimming stripped 5 bases from V and 3 bases from J, with 16 bases between. CDR3 residues: CASSLDSHNKETQYF. CDR3 coding DNA: TGTGCCAGCAGTTTAGACAGTCACAATAAAGAGACCCAGTACTTC.

Concerning this clonotype itself: One junction end does not reproduce the germline sequence, and a read error may be involved. The CDR3 loop is CASSQGGVRTSGNF. The CDR3 nucleotides are TGTGCCAGCAGCCAAGGCGGGGTCCGGACTAGCGGAAACTTC. The genes are TRBV3-1 and TRBJ2-5, with 10 nucleotides matching TRBD2. Germline assignment: CDR1 LGHDT and CDR2 YNNKEL (reference sequence). The CDR3 consists of 14 residues.

The chain recombines TRBV19 with TRBJ1-2, with a tentative D call TRBD1 (5 bases). The CDR3 extends over 14 amino acids. Trimming shortened V by 5 bases and J by 4 bases, and 14 bases separated the two germline ends. Germline assignment: CDR1 LNHDA and CDR2 SQIVND (reference sequence). The CDR3 DNA follows: TGTGCCAGTAGTGAGGGGCCAACCCGCTATGGCTACACCTTC. It specifies CASSEGPTRYGYTF.

The rearrangement joins TRBV7-2 to TRBJ1-2; D is unclear. V shed 0 bases and J shed 0 bases, with 8 bases lying between them. The CDR3 length is 15 residues. Germline V gives CDR1 SGHTA, CDR2 FQGNSA. CDR3 amino acids: CASSLAAGSNYGYTF. In DNA form, the CDR3 reads TGTGCCAGCAGCTTAGCGGCAGGCTCTAACTATGGCTACACCTTC.

This clonotype has a count of ten or more. The V gene is TRBV3-1, the J gene TRBJ2-7, with TRBD1 matching 7 bases. Germline V gene lookup returns CDR1 LGHDT and CDR2 YNNKEL (reference sequence). This CDR3 is 15 amino acids long. Trimming at V came to 3 bases and at J to 0 bases, leaving 5 bases not matched to a gene. The chain's CDR3 is CASSHRQGHSYEQYF. In nucleotides, the CDR3 is TGTGCCAGCAGCCACAGACAGGGACACTCCTACGAGCAGTACTTC.

A note on this clonotype: A much bigger clone sits one base away, suggesting this may be a read error. The V and J genes are TRBV7-2 and TRBJ2-1, with D perhaps matching TRBD2 (5 bases). The ends were cut back, 8 bases at V and 6 bases at J, with 11 bases in the middle. Germline V gene lookup returns CDR1 SGHTA and CDR2 FQGNSA. The CDR3 runs to 12 residues. The CDR3 reads CASGRTSNEQFF. CDR3 nucleotide sequence: TGTGCCAGCGGCCGCACTAGCAATGAGCAGTTCTTC.